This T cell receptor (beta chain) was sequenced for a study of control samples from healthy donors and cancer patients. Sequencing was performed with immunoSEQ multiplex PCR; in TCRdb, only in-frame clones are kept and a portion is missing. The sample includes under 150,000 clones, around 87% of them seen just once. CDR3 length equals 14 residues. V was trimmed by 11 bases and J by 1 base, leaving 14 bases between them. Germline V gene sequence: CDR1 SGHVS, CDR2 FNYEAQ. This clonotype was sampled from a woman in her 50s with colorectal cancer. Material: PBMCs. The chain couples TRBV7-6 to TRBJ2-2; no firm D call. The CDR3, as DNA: TGTGCCGCTCGACGTACAGAGAACACCGGGGAGCTGTTTTTT. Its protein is CAARRTENTGELFF.